This TCR beta chain was captured by sequencing in a study of T cells in narcolepsy. Study overall: Donors had narcolepsy type 1 or type 2, or were healthy controls. Study-wide points: Reportedly, autoreactive clonotypes were serially detected in patients' blood but not controls'. Comparing one patient's CSF and blood CD4+ clonotypes highlighted HCRT- and TRIB2-specific autoreactive clonotypes. No autoreactive T cell clone sequences appeared in some memory CD4+ repertoires.

In the case of this clone: Its specificity is unknown.

The data were produced by immunoSEQ multiplex PCR, yet TCRdb's version contains in-frame clones alone and is incomplete. The table has about 27,000 clones, approximately 86% seen once. This TCR was recovered from a human donor with narcolepsy. Sequencing was carried out using CD45RA- memory CD4+ T cells from PBMCs.

The CDR3 spells CASNERGSRDIQYF. CDR3 DNA sequence: TGTGCCAGCAACGAGCGGGGGTCCCGGGACATTCAGTACTTC. This sequence joins TRBV2 and TRBJ2-4, with 8 bases that match TRBD2. V lost 7 bases, J lost 8 bases, and 10 bases stayed unmatched. CDR1 and CDR2 (germline): SNHLY, FYNNEI. CDR3 length: 14 amino acids.